This entry lists 10 T cell receptor beta chains sequenced from one sample in a study of T cell responses to AZD1222 COVID-19 vaccine. Generated by immunoSEQ multiplex PCR, the TCRdb table keeps only in-frame clones and is missing some. The data show around 140,000 clones, 80% to 90% seen once. The source material was peripheral blood, sampled on day 0 of AZD1222 vaccination. These receptor sequences come from an adult in good health.

This clone has ten or more counts. The gene calls are TRBV28 and TRBJ1-6; no definite D call. Germline V gene lookup returns CDR1 MDHEN and CDR2 SYDVKM. The CDR3 extends over 14 amino acids. Trimming left V 5 bases short and J 7 bases short, with 12 bases between. The CDR3 region has the DNA TGTGCCAGCAGTCCCGAAGGAATAAATTCACCCCTCCACTTT. This translates into CASSPEGINSPLHF.

The CDR3 bases are TGTGCCAGCAGTTTCCGTGGGGGGCACACCATATATTTT. Translated: CASSFRGGHTIYF. The chain couples TRBV6-5 to TRBJ1-3; a possible D gene is TRBD1 (6 bases). This CDR3 is 13 amino acids long. Trimming took off 4 bases at V and 8 bases at J, with 12 bases between the two ends. The germline CDR1 and CDR2 sequences are MNHEY and SVGAGI.

The J gene is TRBJ1-1, the V gene TRBV6-5; D is uncertain. This CDR3 contains 13 residues. V gave up 4 bases and J gave up 3 bases, with 9 bases separating them. CDR1 and CDR2 from the germline V gene are MNHEY and SVGAGI. For the CDR3, the DNA is TGTGCCAGCAGTTCGGACGGTGACACTGAAGCTTTCTTT. Protein sequence: CASSSDGDTEAFF.

The chain combines TRBV29-1 with TRBJ1-1; D uncertain. CDR3 size: 12 residues. Germline V CDR1 and CDR2: SQVTM, ANQGSEA. V lost 6 bases and J lost 1, with 9 bases in between. DNA of the CDR3: TGCAGCGTGACGGGTCAGAACACTGAAGCTTTCTTT. Translating it yields CSVTGQNTEAFF.

The chain couples TRBV4-3 to TRBJ1-5; no firm D call. Trimming removed 4 bases from V and 9 bases from J, with 22 bases in between. The germline V gene has CDR1 LGHNA and CDR2 YSLEER. This CDR3 is 16 amino acids long. The DNA of the CDR3 is TGCGCCAGCAGCCCTCCCCACGGGTCAGCAGATCTGCCCCAGCATTTT. Protein product: CASSPPHGSADLPQHF.

This chain connects TRBV6-5 to TRBJ2-3; D call uncertain. From germline, CDR1 is MNHEY and CDR2 SVGAGI. The length of the CDR3 is 14 residues. V lost 2 bases, J lost 4 bases, and 10 bases lay in between. As DNA, the CDR3 is TGTGCCAGCAGTTACGGTAGAGGAGCAGATACGCAGTATTTT. Protein sequence: CASSYGRGADTQYF.

The genes are TRBV10-2 and TRBJ2-4; 9 bases are a match to TRBD1. J was trimmed by 6 bases and V by 8 bases; bases with no gene match: 14. CDR1 and CDR2 (germline): WSHSY, SAAADI. This CDR3 comprises 16 residues. CDR3 residues: CASCCPGTGFRNIQYF. In DNA, the CDR3 is TGCGCCAGCTGCTGTCCCGGGACAGGGTTCAGAAACATTCAGTACTTC.

The V gene is TRBV10-3, the J gene TRBJ1-5; D perhaps matches TRBD1 (6 bases). Trimming shortened V by 4 bases and J by 2 bases, and 12 bases separated the two germline ends. Germline V CDR1 and CDR2: ENHRY, SYGVKD. The CDR3 runs to 15 residues. CDR3 sequence (DNA): TGTGCCATCAGTGGCCCCGGGGGCGGCAATCAGCCCCAGCATTTT. It encodes CAISGPGGGNQPQHF.

The chain employs TRBV4-1 and TRBJ1-2; D unclear. CDR1 is MGHRA and CDR2 is YSYEKL in the germline V gene. The CDR3 covers 12 residues. The ends were cut back, 1 base at V and 4 bases at J, with 4 bases in the middle. CDR3 DNA: TGCGCCAGCAGCCAAGTCGTCTATGGCTACACCTTC. This translates into CASSQVVYGYTF.

The chain recombines TRBV7-2 with TRBJ2-1; D is ambiguous. The CDR3 spans 14 residues. V was shortened by 2 bases and J by 6 bases, with 11 bases between the two germline ends. The germline V gene has CDR1 SGHTA and CDR2 FQGNSA. The CDR3 coding sequence is TGTGCCAGCAGCTTAAGTCTCCTCCTCAATGAGCAGTTCTTC. Its protein is CASSLSLLLNEQFF.